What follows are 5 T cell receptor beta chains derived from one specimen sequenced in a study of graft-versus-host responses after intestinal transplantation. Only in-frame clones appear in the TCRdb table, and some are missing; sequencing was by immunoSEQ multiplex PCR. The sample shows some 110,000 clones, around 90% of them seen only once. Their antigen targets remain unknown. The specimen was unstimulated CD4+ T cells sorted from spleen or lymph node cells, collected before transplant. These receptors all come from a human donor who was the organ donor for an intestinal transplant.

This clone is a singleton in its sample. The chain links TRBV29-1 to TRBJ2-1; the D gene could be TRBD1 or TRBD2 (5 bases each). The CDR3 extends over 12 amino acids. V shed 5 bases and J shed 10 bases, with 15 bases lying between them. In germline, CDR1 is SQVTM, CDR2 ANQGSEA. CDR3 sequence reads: CSVFVVGDEQFF. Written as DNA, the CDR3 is TGCAGCGTTTTTGTTGTGGGGGACGAGCAGTTCTTC.

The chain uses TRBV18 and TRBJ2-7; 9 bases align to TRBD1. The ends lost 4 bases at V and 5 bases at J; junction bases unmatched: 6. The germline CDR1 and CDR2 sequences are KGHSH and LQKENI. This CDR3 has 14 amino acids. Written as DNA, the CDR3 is TGTGCCAGCTCACAGGACAGGGGAGCAAACGAGCAGTACTTC. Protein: CASSQDRGANEQYF.

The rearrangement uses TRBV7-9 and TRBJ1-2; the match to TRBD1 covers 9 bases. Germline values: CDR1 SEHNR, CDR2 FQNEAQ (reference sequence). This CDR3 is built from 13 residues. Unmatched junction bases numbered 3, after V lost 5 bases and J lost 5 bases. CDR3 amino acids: CASSKQGAYGYTF. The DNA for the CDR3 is TGTGCCAGCAGCAAACAGGGGGCGTATGGCTACACCTTC.

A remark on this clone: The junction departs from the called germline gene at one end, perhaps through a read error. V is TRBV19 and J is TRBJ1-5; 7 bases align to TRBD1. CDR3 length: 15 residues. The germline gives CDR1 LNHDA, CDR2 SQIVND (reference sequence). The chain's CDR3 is CAGSETGVRNQPQHF. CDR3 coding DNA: TGTGCCGGTAGTGAAACAGGGGTCCGCAATCAGCCCCAGCATTTT.

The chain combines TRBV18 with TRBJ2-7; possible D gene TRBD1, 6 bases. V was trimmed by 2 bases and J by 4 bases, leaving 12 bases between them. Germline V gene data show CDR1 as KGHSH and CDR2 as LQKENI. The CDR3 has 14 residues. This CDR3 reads CASSPGGASYEQYF. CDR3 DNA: TGTGCCAGCTCACCAGGGGGCGCGTCGTACGAGCAGTACTTC.